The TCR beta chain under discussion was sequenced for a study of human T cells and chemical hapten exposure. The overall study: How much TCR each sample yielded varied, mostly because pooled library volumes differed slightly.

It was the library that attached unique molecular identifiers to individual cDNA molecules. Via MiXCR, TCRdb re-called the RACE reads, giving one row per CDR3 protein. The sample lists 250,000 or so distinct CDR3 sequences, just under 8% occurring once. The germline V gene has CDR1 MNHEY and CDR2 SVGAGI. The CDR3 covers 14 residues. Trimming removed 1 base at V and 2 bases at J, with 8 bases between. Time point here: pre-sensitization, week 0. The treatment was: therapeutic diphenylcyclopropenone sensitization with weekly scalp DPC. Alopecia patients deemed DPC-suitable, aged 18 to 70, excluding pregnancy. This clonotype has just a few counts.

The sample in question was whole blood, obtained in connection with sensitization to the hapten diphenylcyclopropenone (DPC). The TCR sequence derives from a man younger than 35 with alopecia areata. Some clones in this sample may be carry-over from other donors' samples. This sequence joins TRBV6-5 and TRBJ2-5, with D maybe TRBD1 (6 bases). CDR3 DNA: TGTGCCAGCAGTTACTTCGGACAGCAAGAGACCCAGTACTTC. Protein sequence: CASSYFGQQETQYF.